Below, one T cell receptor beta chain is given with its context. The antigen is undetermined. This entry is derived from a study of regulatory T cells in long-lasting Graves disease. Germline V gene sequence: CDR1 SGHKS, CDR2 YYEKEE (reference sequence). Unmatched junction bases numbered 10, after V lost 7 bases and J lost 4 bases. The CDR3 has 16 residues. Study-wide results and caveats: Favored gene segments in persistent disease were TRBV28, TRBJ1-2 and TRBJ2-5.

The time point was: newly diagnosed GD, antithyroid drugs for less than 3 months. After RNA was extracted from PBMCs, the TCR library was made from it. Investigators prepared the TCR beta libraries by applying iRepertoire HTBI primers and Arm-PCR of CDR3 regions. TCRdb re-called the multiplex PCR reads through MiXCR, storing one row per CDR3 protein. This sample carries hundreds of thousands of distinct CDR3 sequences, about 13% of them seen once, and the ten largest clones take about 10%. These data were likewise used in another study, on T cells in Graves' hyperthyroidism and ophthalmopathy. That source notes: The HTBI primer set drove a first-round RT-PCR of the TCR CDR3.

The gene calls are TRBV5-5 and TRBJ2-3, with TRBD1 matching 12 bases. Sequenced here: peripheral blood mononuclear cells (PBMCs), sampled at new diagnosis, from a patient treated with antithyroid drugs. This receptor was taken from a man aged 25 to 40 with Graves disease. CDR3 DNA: TGTGCCAGCGGTCCGGGACAGGGGGCGCGTGCAGATACGCAGTATTTT. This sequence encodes CASGPGQGARADTQYF.